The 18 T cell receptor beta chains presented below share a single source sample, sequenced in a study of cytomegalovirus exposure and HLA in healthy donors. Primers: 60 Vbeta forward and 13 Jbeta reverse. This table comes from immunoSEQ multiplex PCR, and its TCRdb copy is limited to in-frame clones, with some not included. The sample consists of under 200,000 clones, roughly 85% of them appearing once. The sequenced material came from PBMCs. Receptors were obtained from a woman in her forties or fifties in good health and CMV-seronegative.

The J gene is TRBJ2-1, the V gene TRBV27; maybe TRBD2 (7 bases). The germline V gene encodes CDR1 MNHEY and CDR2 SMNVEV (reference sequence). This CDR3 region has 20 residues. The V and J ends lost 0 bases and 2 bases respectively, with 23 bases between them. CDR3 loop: CASSLSSGGRGRFAYNEQFF. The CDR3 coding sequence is TGTGCCAGCAGTTTATCTTCGGGGGGAAGGGGGAGGTTCGCCTACAATGAGCAGTTCTTC.

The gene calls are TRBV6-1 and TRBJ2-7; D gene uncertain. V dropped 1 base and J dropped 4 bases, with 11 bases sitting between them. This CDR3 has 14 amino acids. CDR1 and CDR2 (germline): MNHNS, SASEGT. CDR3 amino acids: CASSEVARAYEQYF. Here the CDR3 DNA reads TGTGCCAGCAGTGAAGTGGCTAGAGCGTACGAGCAGTACTTC.

The CDR3 DNA follows: TGTGCCAGAAGCCCTAACTTCACAGATACGCAGTATTTT. Translation: CARSPNFTDTQYF. The chain couples TRBV5-3 to TRBJ2-3, with unresolved D. TRBV5-3 belongs to the ORF category, with a function that is uncertain. V lost 4 bases and J 2 bases, leaving 8 bases between the germline ends. CDR3 length: 13 amino acids.

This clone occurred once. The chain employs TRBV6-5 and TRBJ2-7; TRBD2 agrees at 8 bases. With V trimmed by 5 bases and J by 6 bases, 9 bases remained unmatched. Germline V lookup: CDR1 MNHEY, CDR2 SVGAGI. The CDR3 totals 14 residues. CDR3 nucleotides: TGTGCCAGCAGTCCGGGACTAGTACGTCGCGAGCAGTACTTC. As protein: CASSPGLVRREQYF.

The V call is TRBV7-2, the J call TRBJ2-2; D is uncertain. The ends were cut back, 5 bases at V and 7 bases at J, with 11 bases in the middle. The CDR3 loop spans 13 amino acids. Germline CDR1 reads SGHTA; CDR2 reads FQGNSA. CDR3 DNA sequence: TGTGCCAGCAGCCCCCGTCTCGTCGGGGAGCTGTTTTTT. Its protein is CASSPRLVGELFF.

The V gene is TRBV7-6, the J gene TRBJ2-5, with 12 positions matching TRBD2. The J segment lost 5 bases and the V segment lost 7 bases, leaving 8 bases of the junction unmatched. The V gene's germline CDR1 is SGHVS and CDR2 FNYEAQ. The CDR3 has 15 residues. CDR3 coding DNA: TGTGCCAGCATGCCAGGAACTAGCGGGAGGGAGACCCAGTACTTC. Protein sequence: CASMPGTSGRETQYF.

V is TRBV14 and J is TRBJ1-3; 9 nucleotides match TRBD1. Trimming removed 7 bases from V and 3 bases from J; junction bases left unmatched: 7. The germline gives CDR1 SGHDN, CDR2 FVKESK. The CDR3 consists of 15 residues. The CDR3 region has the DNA TGTGCCAGCACTCCGACAGGGGGATTTGGAAACACCATATATTTT. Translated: CASTPTGGFGNTIYF.

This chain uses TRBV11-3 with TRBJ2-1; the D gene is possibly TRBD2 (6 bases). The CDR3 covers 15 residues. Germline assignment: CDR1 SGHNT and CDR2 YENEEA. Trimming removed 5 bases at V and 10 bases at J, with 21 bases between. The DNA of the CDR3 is TGTGCCAGCAGCCTAGCAGGAGGGCCCACTAGGGAGCAGTTCTTC. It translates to CASSLAGGPTREQFF. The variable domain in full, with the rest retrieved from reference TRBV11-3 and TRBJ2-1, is EAGVVQSPRYKIIEKKQPVAFWCNPISGHNTLYWYLQNLGQGPELLIRYENEEAVDDSQLPKDRFSAERLKGVDSTLKIQPAELGDSAVYLCASSLAGGPTREQFFGPGTRLTVL.

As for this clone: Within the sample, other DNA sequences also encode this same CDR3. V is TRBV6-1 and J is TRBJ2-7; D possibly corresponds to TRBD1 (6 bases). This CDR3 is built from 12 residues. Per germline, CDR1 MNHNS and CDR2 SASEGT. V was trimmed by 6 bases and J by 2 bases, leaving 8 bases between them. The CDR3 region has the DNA TGTGCCAGCAGGGACAGTACCTACGAGCAGTACTTC. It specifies CASRDSTYEQYF.

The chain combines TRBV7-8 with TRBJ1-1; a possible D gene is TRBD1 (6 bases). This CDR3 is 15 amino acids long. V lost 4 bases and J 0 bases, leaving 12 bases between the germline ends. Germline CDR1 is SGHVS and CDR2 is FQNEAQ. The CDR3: CASSSTGTMNTEAFF. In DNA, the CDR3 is TGTGCCAGCAGCTCCACCGGGACAATGAACACTGAAGCTTTCTTT. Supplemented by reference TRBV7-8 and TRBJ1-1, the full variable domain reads GAGVSQSPRYKVAKRGQDVALRCDPISGHVSLFWYQQALGQGPEFLTYFQNEAQLDKSGLPSDRFFAERPEGSVSTLKIQRTQQEDSAVYLCASSSTGTMNTEAFFGQGTRLTVV.

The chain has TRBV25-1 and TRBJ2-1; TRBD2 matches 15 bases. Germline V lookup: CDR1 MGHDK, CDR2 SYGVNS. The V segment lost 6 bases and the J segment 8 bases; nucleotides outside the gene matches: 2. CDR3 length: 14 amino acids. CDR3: CASRRTSGRDEQFF. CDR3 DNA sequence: TGTGCCAGCAGGAGGACTAGCGGGAGGGATGAGCAGTTCTTC.

The CDR3 reads CASSGGATSPKPQHF. Here the CDR3 DNA reads TGTGCCAGCAGCGGGGGGGCGACCAGCCCCAAACCCCAGCATTTT. This rearrangement joins TRBV6-1 to TRBJ1-5, with D possibly TRBD1 on 6 matching bases. The germline V gene encodes CDR1 MNHNS and CDR2 SASEGT. V lost 6 bases and J lost 10, with 22 bases in between. This CDR3 is 15 amino acids long.

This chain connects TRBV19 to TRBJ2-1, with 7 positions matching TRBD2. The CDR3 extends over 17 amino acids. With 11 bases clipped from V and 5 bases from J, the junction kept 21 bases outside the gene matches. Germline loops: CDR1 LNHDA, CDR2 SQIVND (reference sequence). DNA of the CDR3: TGTGCCCCCTTCGGGTACTGGGACTACAATTTGCACAATGAGCAGTTCTTC. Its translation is CAPFGYWDYNLHNEQFF.

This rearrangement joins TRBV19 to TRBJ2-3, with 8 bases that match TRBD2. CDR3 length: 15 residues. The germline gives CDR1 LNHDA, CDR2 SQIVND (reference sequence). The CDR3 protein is CAGQRESHRTDTQYF. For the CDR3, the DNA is TGTGCGGGTCAGCGGGAGTCTCACCGAACAGATACGCAGTATTTT.

The CDR3 DNA reads as TGTGCCAGCAGCGCCGAATCCAGGGATCTCAAAAACATTCAGTACTTC. Protein product: CASSAESRDLKNIQYF. The V and J genes are TRBV13 and TRBJ2-4, with D maybe TRBD1 (5 bases). CDR1 and CDR2 (germline): PRHDT, FYEKMQ (reference sequence). V lost 5 bases and J 3 bases, leaving 17 bases between the germline ends. The CDR3 consists of 16 residues. The whole variable domain, remainder taken from reference TRBV13 and TRBJ2-4, is AAGVIQSPRHLIKEKRETATLKCYPIPRHDTVYWYQQGPGQDPQFLISFYEKMQSDKGSIPDRFSAQQFSDYHSELNMSSLELGDSALYFCASSAESRDLKNIQYFGAGTRLSVL.

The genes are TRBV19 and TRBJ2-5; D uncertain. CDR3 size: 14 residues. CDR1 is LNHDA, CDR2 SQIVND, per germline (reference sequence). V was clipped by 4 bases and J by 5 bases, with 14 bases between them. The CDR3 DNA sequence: TGTGCCAGTAGTAGGGTTAGAGACTTTGAGACCCAGTACTTC. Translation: CASSRVRDFETQYF.

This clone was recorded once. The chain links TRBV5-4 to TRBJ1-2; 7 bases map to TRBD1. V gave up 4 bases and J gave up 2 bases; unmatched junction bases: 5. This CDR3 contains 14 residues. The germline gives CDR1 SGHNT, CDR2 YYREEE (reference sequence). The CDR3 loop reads CASSLSGQNYGYTF. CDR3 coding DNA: TGTGCCAGCAGCCTCTCGGGACAGAACTATGGCTACACCTTC.

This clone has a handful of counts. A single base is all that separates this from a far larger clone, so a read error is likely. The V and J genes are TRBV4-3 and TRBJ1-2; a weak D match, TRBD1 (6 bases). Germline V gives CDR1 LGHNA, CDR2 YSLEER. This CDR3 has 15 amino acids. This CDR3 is CASSLGTYNNYGCTF. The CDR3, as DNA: TGCGCCAGCAGCTTGGGGACATACAATAACTATGGCTGCACCTTC.